This T cell receptor (beta chain) was documented in a study of T cell repertoires in cytomegalovirus infection (dated by TCRdb to the late 2010s). General notes on the study: Donor HLA type was relevant to the analysis, because carriage of CMV infection together with the matching HLA type was indicated by public TCR beta signatures.

Ten or more counts support this clonotype. Its antigen is unknown. The record has no base qualities; no much larger clone is one base away. Spanning cysteine to phenylalanine, the CDR3 consists of 18 amino acids. Only CDR3 DNA remains: 54 bases, in frame from the first base. Based on the germline V gene, the CDR1 and CDR2 sequences are SGHVS and FQNEAQ. V was cut back by 2 bases and J by 0 bases, leaving a gap of 17 bases between them. What the research found in general, with its limitations: In both this cohort and an independent roughly 400-donor cohort, the cumulative frequency of public TCR beta family members distinguished carriers of CMV infection plus the relevant HLA type. The ex vivo response was dominated by HLA-C-restricted CMV-specific TCR beta clonotypes, which also provided the single most frequent clonotype in two of eight donors.

TCRdb lists the instrument as Illumina HiSeq 1500. TCRdb handled the public reads itself, with Q25 trimming in fastp and clone calling in MiXCR, and kept productive beta chains. Each CDR3 protein gets just one entry, which takes the most common genes and DNA from the rows behind it. A total of approximately 750,000 distinct CDR3 sequences appear in this sample, less than 40% of them only once. Of the sample, under 3.5% falls within the top ten clones. The rearrangement combines TRBV7-8 with TRBJ2-4; matching of 6 bases hints at TRBD2 as the D gene. This sequence was found in a human donor in good health (CMV status not recorded). Some clones in this sample may be carry-over from other donors' samples. Material: PBMCs. The CDR3 in this case is CASSLLAGRSLAKNIQYF. Here is the DNA: TGTGCCAGCAGCTTACTCGCGGGGAGATCTCTAGCCAAAAACATTCAGTACTTC.